These T cell receptor beta chains were read from a single sample in a study of T-cell memory formation after mild COVID-19. MiXCR, applied by TCRdb to the 5' RACE reads, yields one record per CDR3 protein. The sample has about 390,000 distinct CDR3 sequences, around a sixth seen once. The specimen was PBMCs or a T cell subset sorted from them (not recorded which). These receptors all come from a man aged 18 to 35 who had mild COVID-19 (a few samples of this study predate the infection). Cell type and time point are not known. The CDR3 runs from the conserved cysteine through the conserved F or W. The D gene is left open where the match is weak. Rows may omit the clone size; those that give it use once, few, many or a size class.

CDR3 protein	D gene	CDR3 length	clone size	V gene	J gene
CAIRTTGELFF	-	11	few	TRBV10-3	TRBJ2-2
CASSLASSYEQYF	-	13	few	TRBV7-8	TRBJ2-7
CASSERSREAFF	-	12	-	TRBV25-1	TRBJ1-1
CASSFTGTSGAPTQYF	TRBD2	16	few	TRBV7-8	TRBJ2-5
CASSIAGSDTQYF	TRBD2	13	few	TRBV27	TRBJ2-3
CASSFSRGNSPLHF	TRBD1	14	-	TRBV6-5	TRBJ1-6
CASSPRDSGTDTQYF	TRBD1	15	many	TRBV23-1	TRBJ2-3
CASRGPTVNTEAFF	-	14	-	TRBV4-1	TRBJ1-1
CASSPGPDTIYF	-	12	-	TRBV18	TRBJ1-3
CASSRGLADQETQYF	-	15	few	TRBV11-2	TRBJ2-5
CASSPDTGEMETQYF	-	15	few	TRBV7-2	TRBJ2-5
CASSFGAAPDEQFF	-	14	many	TRBV7-2	TRBJ2-1
CASSQDRGRPNLPINTDTQYF	-	21	few	TRBV3-1	TRBJ2-3
CASSLASLPGTDTQYF	-	16	few	TRBV7-2	TRBJ2-3
CASSLSGPSYEQYF	-	14	few	TRBV5-1	TRBJ2-7
CASSLGPEGATYEQYF	-	16	few	TRBV5-1	TRBJ2-7
CASSHDGNTEAFF	-	13	-	TRBV19	TRBJ1-1
CSAVRVPIYEQYF	-	13	-	TRBV20-1	TRBJ2-7
CSAWGGDQPQHF	-	12	-	TRBV20-1	TRBJ1-5
CASSLVVGGTGELFF	-	15	few	TRBV11-2	TRBJ2-2
CASSPRGTGGTGELFF	TRBD1	16	few	TRBV7-2	TRBJ2-2
CASSGRDTDTQYF	-	13	-	TRBV18	TRBJ2-3
CAWSIRRGDTQYF	-	13	few	TRBV30	TRBJ2-3
CSASWGHGGQPQHF	-	14	few	TRBV20-1	TRBJ1-5
CASSQDPGGLETQYF	-	15	-	TRBV4-2	TRBJ2-5
CASSTQGTYEQYF	-	13	-	TRBV5-1	TRBJ2-7
CASSLTETDRGWNQPQHF	TRBD1	18	few	TRBV7-9	TRBJ1-5
CASSLRDRKETQYF	TRBD1	14	-	TRBV5-1	TRBJ2-5
CASSRESLYEQYF	-	13	-	TRBV6-5	TRBJ2-7
CASSYTGRGNTIYF	-	14	-	TRBV7-9	TRBJ1-3
CASSRPIGDTGELFF	-	15	-	TRBV6-5	TRBJ2-2
CASGRNTGNTEAFF	-	14	-	TRBV6-2/TRBV6-3	TRBJ1-1
CASRSSGSPLHF	-	12	-	TRBV12-3/TRBV12-4	TRBJ1-6
CASSPGLYSNQPQHF	-	15	-	TRBV7-9	TRBJ1-5
CAISAGTRTDTQYF	-	14	few	TRBV10-3	TRBJ2-3
CASSLSATDTQYF	-	13	many	TRBV12-3/TRBV12-4	TRBJ2-3
CASSGEVGTETGELFF	-	16	-	TRBV5-1	TRBJ2-2
CASSPSYLGNEQFF	-	14	-	TRBV7-2	TRBJ2-1
CASSSQRGGGGELFF	TRBD2	15	-	TRBV7-7	TRBJ2-2
CASSEQRGYDYGYTF	-	15	few	TRBV25-1	TRBJ1-2
CASSQDWRGIEAFF	-	14	-	TRBV4-3	TRBJ1-1
CAKETQYF	-	8	-	TRBV5-1	TRBJ2-5
CASSHPRSRSGPDVLTF	-	17	-	TRBV7-2	TRBJ2-6
CASSPRTGGVYGYTF	TRBD1	15	few	TRBV7-6	TRBJ1-2
CASRNYGDYGYTF	-	13	few	TRBV6-5	TRBJ1-2
CASSVGTSGNNEQFF	TRBD2	15	-	TRBV27	TRBJ2-1
CASRFTDTQYF	-	11	few	TRBV19	TRBJ2-3
CASIPGGQETQYF	TRBD2	13	few	TRBV6-6	TRBJ2-5
CSVARGGGQFF	-	11	-	TRBV29-1	TRBJ2-1
CAISGEGNQPQHF	-	13	-	TRBV10-3	TRBJ1-5